The T cell receptor beta chain described here comes from a study of cytomegalovirus exposure and HLA in healthy donors (TCRdb year 2017). Regarding the study in general: According to an earlier analysis of 587 of the donors, roughly 180 million T cells yielded 117 million unique TCR beta sequences and about 300 Gb of sequence data. Along with the roughly 610-subject first cohort, a separate validation cohort of some 130 different subjects was used. All discovery cohort repertoires had been generated on a single sequencing platform. Of the 300 to 450 genotyped donors, roughly 80% were placed in the genetic ancestry cluster associated with self-reported Caucasian donors. In the later analysis, no new phenotypic data were used to find candidate immune exposures; instead, reliance was placed on TCR beta sequences and their occurrence across donors. Five DR-DQ haplotypes were handled as single units for association and clustering because linkage in the cohort was strong. Across some 400 genotyped donors of the cohort, an average of about 240,000 unique TCR beta nucleotide sequences per donor were sequenced, and about a sixth of those sequences were non-productive. The study was designed to test whether signatures of past pathogen exposure could be identified by cataloging public T cell receptors. Class I and class II HLA loci were covered by the typing at four-digit resolution. In an earlier analysis of roughly 600 of the donors, high-throughput TCR beta sequencing was used to judge whether each TCR beta V gene segment behaved as functional or pseudogenic. To predict cytomegalovirus infection status, the study brought together high-throughput TCR immunosequencing, statistical association of individual TCRs with disease status, and machine learning. An early release covering more than 500 HLA-typed donors comprised roughly 300 gigabases of sequencing data and around 80 million unique TCR sequences. Donor age, sex, ethnicity and CMV serostatus were compiled alongside the repertoire data. A later genetic analysis took genome-wide SNP genotypes for about 65% of the 666 donors and used that subset as a discovery cohort. A later analysis re-examined previously published TCR beta repertoires from about 670 donors and added high-resolution HLA genotyping to investigate patterns of TCR occurrence. Typing coverage differed by locus: A, B, C, DRB1 and DQB1 were typed in about 620-640 donors, DQA1 in about 500, DPA1 in 600 to 610, and DPB1 in 400 to 490. The study profiled the T cell repertoires of 500 to 800 subjects by immunosequencing and related them to cytomegalovirus serostatus. The study at large found these results: V-gene and J-gene trimming of TCR beta chains was associated with a missense DCLRE1C variant in a later genetic analysis, and the association was replicated in an independent cohort. Some IMGT-functional V segments, including TRBV6-2 and TRBV6-3, could not be distinguished by the 87-base-pair reads and were therefore excluded. In a later analysis, most CMV-associated TCR beta chains were found to appear HLA-restricted, with HLA associations seemingly driven largely by CMV exposure. In a later analysis, HLA-associated TCR beta chains showed more clonal expansion and lower generation probabilities than non-associated chains that were equally common. A cluster of highly shared sequence variants was judged likely to be a technical artifact of the sequencing pipeline. A further reported finding was that TCR beta sequences accurately predicted the HLA-A and HLA-B alleles for most subjects in the first cohort. According to the authors, the approach could potentially be generalized to other disease states and immunological phenotypes. Assigning TCR associations to individual alleles was difficult when HLA alleles, especially DR and DQ, strongly co-occurred. Seventeen rarely observed V segments, including chromosome 9 orphons, were excluded from the earlier analysis of several hundred of the donors because counts were too low. In an earlier analysis of more than 450 of the donors, most TCR beta V segments were observed in productive rearrangements about 87% or about 30% of the time, broadly matching IMGT annotations. A few of the identified cytomegalovirus-associated TCR beta chains were confirmed in vitro to be specific for cytomegalovirus antigens. Across donors, most TCR sequences were observed very rarely, whereas some public TCRs were present in many individuals. In a later analysis, the rate of TCR association differed among HLA loci, with DRB1 alleles having the most associated TCRs and HLA-C alleles having the fewest. Because HLA typing was unavailable for some donors at each locus, only the typed subset was used in association tests. The classifier was reported to diagnose cytomegalovirus status with high specificity and sensitivity in both the original and validation cohorts. Specific HLA alleles were associated with around 18,000 TCR beta sequences at a false discovery rate of 0.05 in a later analysis. This cohort had only TCR beta chains sequenced, and the lack of alpha or paired-chain data limited which features could be detected. For the cohort, immune exposure information was limited to CMV serostatus. Linkage disequilibrium might explain the correlated functional status among segregating V segments, but an unknown experimental factor could not be ruled out. In a later analysis, several top co-occurrence clusters were reported to appear linked to parvovirus B19, influenza, CMV and Epstein-Barr virus. According to a later genetic analysis, donors in an Asian-associated ancestry cluster had fewer N-insertions in productive TCRs than the roughly 670-donor mean. A total of about 150 TCR beta chains were listed by the study as associated with cytomegalovirus. The presence/absence analyses assumed that sequencing depth was roughly uniform across donors, and that assumption may not be true.

Preparation of the library involved the immunoSEQ multiplex PCR assay. A mixture of 60 forward primers for TCR Vbeta segments and 13 reverse primers for TCR Jbeta segments was used in the multiplex PCR. A multiplex PCR assay on genomic DNA amplified the CDR3 region of rearranged TCR beta genes. Amplified TCR beta libraries were sequenced as 87-base-pair reads on the Illumina HiSeq System. In the source study's methods: Across the 670 or so repertoires, a later analysis counted roughly 84 million unique TCR beta chains, 9.5 million to 12 million of which were shared by at least two donors. Raw reads were error-corrected and collapsed into unique sequences with a nearest-neighbor algorithm that merged closely related sequences to remove PCR and sequencing errors. CDR3 sequences were aligned to IMGT reference sequences to assign V, D and J gene segments. For a sequence to be retained, a match of at least six nucleotides to both a V gene segment and a J gene segment was required. Rearrangements were called productive when the CDR3 lacked stop codons and stayed in frame with V and J; all others were non-productive. CDR3 was defined according to IMGT convention as the region running from the second conserved V-encoded cysteine to the conserved J-encoded phenylalanine. In an earlier analysis of 587 of the donors, sequences lacking an unambiguous match to a single V gene segment were excluded. An earlier analysis of some 610 of the donors called V segments functional above 56.7% productive rearrangements and segregating when the between-donor standard deviation exceeded 5%. To diagnose cytomegalovirus status from the catalog of TCR beta chain sequences, a statistical classification framework was built. A later analysis assigned V and J genes by comparing TCR nucleotide sequences with IMGT/GENE-DB human TR gene sequences. A later analysis assigned CDR3 sequences and most-parsimonious VDJ recombination scenarios with the TCRdist pipeline. A later analysis defined each TCR beta chain by its CDR3 amino acid sequence plus V-gene family, and excluded reads lacking a unique V-gene family. As a way to deal with suspected cross-contamination and a sequencing artifact, a later analysis dropped 450 to 600 nucleotide sequences that were highly shared and had low generation probability. In a later analysis, a clonal expansion index was calculated for each public chain from normalized within-repertoire ranks of inferred template counts. Generation probabilities in a later analysis came from a VDJ recombination model fitted to out-of-frame rearrangements, and those results were checked against IGoR. In a later analysis, hypergeometric tests were used to score TCR-TCR, TCR-HLA and TCR-CMV co-occurrence, with a repertoire-size bias correction applied to TCR pairs. A later analysis estimated false discovery rates by permuting HLA or CMV assignments 20 times. In a later analysis, co-occurring TCRs were grouped with DBSCAN, and TCRdist sequence similarity was added when clustering was performed within HLA-allele-positive subsets. For co-occurrence clustering, repertoires with fewer than 30,000 or more than 120,000 public chains were excluded, along with 4 to 6 repertoires with anomalous nucleotide sharing. This is the immuneACCESS table as TCRdb keeps it, with only in-frame sequences that have V and J called. A part of the clones is gone; compared with another copy, unresolved V genes explain less than half, and the rest is unexplained. The DNA gave D and trimming, while V, J and clone size come from that table. A total of about 200,000 clones appear in this sample, roughly 13% of them only once. The ten largest clones take up approximately 8.4% of the sample.

In total, fewer than 750 healthy bone marrow donors made up the cohort. At the time of sampling, every cohort member was nominally healthy, though immune exposures that went unrecorded were likely present. The donor tested CMV seropositive, placing the donor among the 289 seropositive members of the cohort. Each donor provided a peripheral blood sample, and peripheral blood mononuclear cells were used for TCR beta sequencing. Genomic DNA extraction from the blood cell samples was performed with the Qiagen DNeasy Blood Extraction Kit. This clone was detected only a few times. This clone's antigen is unknown. No clone much larger than this one lies a single base away; base qualities are absent. V is cut back by 6 bases and J by 6 bases, with 9 bases in the junction unmatched. Taken from the germline V gene (reference sequence), the CDR1 and CDR2 loops are LNHDA and SQIVND. CDR3 length: 14 amino acids, cysteine to phenylalanine. Of all the DNA, just the CDR3 is kept, 42 bases in frame from base 1.

The sequenced sample consisted of PBMCs. The rearrangement joined TRBV19 to TRBJ1-2; 8 bases in the junction line up with TRBD1. The clonotype originates from a man aged 50 to 59 in good health and CMV-seropositive. The sequence in DNA is TGTGCCAGTAGCCGAGGACAGGGAGGCGATGGCTACACCTTC. It translates to CASSRGQGGDGYTF.